This T cell receptor (beta chain) was observed in a study of control samples from healthy donors and cancer patients (dated by TCRdb to about 2020). As for this clone: What this receptor recognizes is not known. No base-level quality is on record; no much larger clone is a single base apart.

The junction shows trimming of 5 bases on V and 10 bases on J, and the gene matches do not reach 11 bases of it. The CDR3 sequence holds 16 residues, the cysteine and phenylalanine included. The sequence is cut down to CDR3 DNA, 48 bases in frame from base 1. From the germline V gene, CDR1 is SGHTA and CDR2 is FQGNSA. The library was made by the immunoSEQ multiplex PCR assay. Drawn from immuneACCESS, this table holds only the in-frame rearrangements with V and J called that TCRdb kept. Clones are partly lost; checked studies trace under half to an unresolved V gene and leave the rest unexplained. This sample comprises some 120,000 clones, around nine tenths of them detected only once. Together, the top ten hold 2% to 2.5% of the sample.

Sequencing used blood. The chain is made from TRBV7-2 and TRBJ1-6, and TRBD1 matches 10 of the central bases. This TCR was sampled from a woman aged 70-85 years in good health. The DNA sequence is TGTGCCAGCAGCCGGACCGGGACAGGGGACCGATCACCCCTCCACTTT. The encoded protein is CASSRTGTGDRSPLHF.